This T cell receptor (beta chain) came from a study of blood T cell repertoires in COVID-19 (dated by TCRdb to the early 2020s). For the study in its entirety: The collaborator samples originated in the United States, Italy and Spain and spanned the acute and convalescent phases of COVID-19. Samples were obtained from the ongoing ImmuneRACE study (first 160 participants) and from approximately 1,200 subjects provided by 6 global collaborators. Subjects who had been exposed to COVID-19, were actively infected with it, or had recovered from it provided the deeply sampled blood TCRbeta repertoires that made up the dataset. Where available, HLA class I and class II types were obtained from metadata supplied by the sample provider rather than from assay-based typing. A de-identified subject ID, COVID-19 status, age in years and sex were almost always included in the sample metadata. The repertoires were made available in a free public database intended to serve as a resource for research on the immune response to SARS-CoV-2. The prospective study material was composed of cDNA or gDNA derived from T cells, B-cell-depleted T cells, or PBMCs.

General conclusions and limits of the study: Clinical and demographic metadata were provided uncurated, with the amount varying by source and participant.

V and J lose 4 bases and 0 bases, and a span of 10 bases separates them. The CDR3 measures 14 amino acids from cysteine to phenylalanine. Only CDR3 DNA is held: 42 bases, read in frame from base 1. The germline V gene supplies CDR1 SGHRS and CDR2 YFSETQ. In regard to this clone: The antigen it recognizes is unknown. Base qualities are not provided; no much larger clone lies one nucleotide away.

TCRbeta CDR3 regions were amplified from genomic DNA using the immunoSEQ Assay, a bias-controlled multiplex PCR. In the source study's methods: Nucleated cell counts per sample were estimated from amplification of reference gene primers within the assay. Sequence reads were collapsed and filtered to measure the absolute abundance of every unique TCRbeta CDR3 rearrangement. For each sample, productive Simpson clonality was calculated as the square root of Simpson's diversity index over productive rearrangements. TCRdb provides this immuneACCESS table in a form limited to in-frame rearrangements. Some clones are lacking; in checked studies, under half of them reflect an unresolved V gene, and why the rest are absent is not known. The DNA gave D and trimming, while V, J and clone size come from that table. The sample yields more than 95,000 clones; around nine tenths were counted once. Around 1.7% of the sample lies in the top ten.

Whole blood was collected in K2EDTA tubes by collaborating institutions according to the institutions' own protocols. Collaborator samples were shipped for TCRbeta analysis as frozen whole blood, isolated PBMCs, or DNA extracted from either sample type. The TCR originated in a man aged 55-75 years with acute or convalescent COVID-19. This chain joins TRBV5-1 to TRBJ1-1, with the D segment identity uncertain. The sample comprised peripheral blood. The sequenced DNA is TGCGCCAGCAGCCCGGGTTCGATGAACACTGAAGCTTTCTTT. This codes for CASSPGSMNTEAFF. The variable domain in full, with residues beyond the CDR3 obtained from the reference TRBV5-1 and TRBJ1-1 genes, is KAGVTQTPRYLIKTRGQQVTLSCSPISGHRSVSWYQQTPGQGLQFLFEYFSETQRNKGNFPGRFSGRQFSNSRSEMNVSTLELGDSALYLCASSPGSMNTEAFFGQGTRLTVV.